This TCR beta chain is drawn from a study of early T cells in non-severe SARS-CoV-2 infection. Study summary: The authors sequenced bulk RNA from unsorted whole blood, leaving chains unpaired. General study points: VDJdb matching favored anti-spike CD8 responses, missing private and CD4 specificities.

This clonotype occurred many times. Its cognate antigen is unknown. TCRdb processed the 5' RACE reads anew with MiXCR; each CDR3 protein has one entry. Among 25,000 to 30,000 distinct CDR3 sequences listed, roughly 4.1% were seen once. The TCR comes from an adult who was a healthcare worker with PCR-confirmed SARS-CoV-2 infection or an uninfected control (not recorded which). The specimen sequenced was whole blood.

CDR3 residues: CASSMVGQSYIWPQHF. DNA of the CDR3: TGTGCCAGTAGTATGGTGGGGCAGTCCTATATCTGGCCCCAGCATTTT. The V gene is TRBV19, the J gene TRBJ1-5; possibly TRBD1 for D (5 bases). The V end lost 3 bases, the J end lost 9 bases, and 21 bases lay between the germline ends. CDR3 size: 16 residues. The germline V gene has CDR1 LNHDA and CDR2 SQIVND (reference sequence).